These T cell receptor beta chains were read from a single sample in a study of blood T cell repertoires in COVID-19. Using immunoSEQ multiplex PCR, the repertoire was profiled, and TCRdb retains in-frame clones only, with some absent. The data contain 150,000 to 200,000 clones, roughly 78% of them seen just once; the ten biggest clones take up under 3.5%. The sample taken for sequencing was peripheral blood. Every receptor here comes from a woman older than 75 with active or convalescent COVID-19. Each CDR3 is given with its conserved first and last residue. The D gene is left open where the match is weak. Only part of the rows carry a size: once, few, many, or a class if the clone is expanded.

v_call: TRBV4-3; d_call: NA; clone_size: NA; j_call: TRBJ2-4; cdr3_nt: TGCGCCAGCAGCCAAGATCGAGGGCAAGCCAAAAACATTCAGTACTTC; cdr3_aa: CASSQDRGQAKNIQYF
v_call: TRBV11-2; d_call: TRBD1; clone_size: NA; j_call: TRBJ1-2; cdr3_nt: TGTGCCAGCAGCTTAGATCTACCGGGACAGGGGGCGCCAGGCTACACCTTC; cdr3_aa: CASSLDLPGQGAPGYTF
v_call: TRBV5-1; d_call: TRBD2; clone_size: NA; j_call: TRBJ2-2; cdr3_nt: TGCGCCAGCAGCTTTCAGGGAGGGACCGGGGAGCTGTTTTTT; cdr3_aa: CASSFQGGTGELFF
v_call: TRBV4-2; d_call: NA; clone_size: NA; j_call: TRBJ2-7; cdr3_nt: TGTGCCAGCAGCCAGGGACTCGTCTACGAGCAGTACTTC; cdr3_aa: CASSQGLVYEQYF
v_call: TRBV4-3; d_call: NA; clone_size: NA; j_call: TRBJ1-2; cdr3_nt: TGCGCCAGCAGCCAAGGGGGGGGACGGCTTTTCTATGGCTACACCTTC; cdr3_aa: CASSQGGGRLFYGYTF
v_call: TRBV29-1; d_call: TRBD1; clone_size: NA; j_call: TRBJ2-5; cdr3_nt: TGCAGCGCCCCCGGGACAGGGGAGGAGACCCAGTACTTC; cdr3_aa: CSAPGTGEETQYF
v_call: TRBV5-5; d_call: TRBD1; clone_size: NA; j_call: TRBJ1-2; cdr3_nt: TGTGCCAGCAGCACCGGACAGGGACACAACTATGGCTACACCTTC; cdr3_aa: CASSTGQGHNYGYTF
v_call: TRBV27; d_call: TRBD2; clone_size: NA; j_call: TRBJ2-5; cdr3_nt: TGTGCCAGCAGTTTAACTGGGGGGGAAGAGACCCAGTACTTC; cdr3_aa: CASSLTGGEETQYF
v_call: TRBV18; d_call: NA; clone_size: NA; j_call: TRBJ1-5; cdr3_nt: TGTGCCAGCTCTACGACAGATCGTCAGCCCCAGCATTTT; cdr3_aa: CASSTTDRQPQHF
v_call: TRBV4-2; d_call: TRBD2; clone_size: few; j_call: TRBJ2-2; cdr3_nt: TGTGCCACCAGCCCCTCGGGACTAGCGGGGACGAACACCGGGGAGCTGTTTTTT; cdr3_aa: CATSPSGLAGTNTGELFF
v_call: TRBV18; d_call: NA; clone_size: NA; j_call: TRBJ1-1; cdr3_nt: TGTGCCAGCTCACCCCGACAGGTTATGAACACTGAAGCTTTCTTT; cdr3_aa: CASSPRQVMNTEAFF
v_call: TRBV6-5; d_call: NA; clone_size: NA; j_call: TRBJ2-4; cdr3_nt: TGTGCCAGCAGGTCCGACAGAGGTAGAGAATACTTC; cdr3_aa: CASRSDRGREYF
v_call: TRBV30; d_call: NA; clone_size: NA; j_call: TRBJ1-3; cdr3_nt: TGTGCCTGGAGTGGCACTGCGACAGGAAACACCATATATTTT; cdr3_aa: CAWSGTATGNTIYF
v_call: TRBV28; d_call: NA; clone_size: NA; j_call: TRBJ1-1; cdr3_nt: TGTGCCAGTCTCCCGGGGACATTGAACACTGAAGCTTTCTTT; cdr3_aa: CASLPGTLNTEAFF
v_call: TRBV2; d_call: TRBD2; clone_size: few; j_call: TRBJ2-1; cdr3_nt: TGTGCCAGCAAAGAACTCGGGACAGGCGGAACTAGCGGGGGGGATTGGCAGTTCTTC; cdr3_aa: CASKELGTGGTSGGDWQFF
v_call: TRBV19; d_call: TRBD2; clone_size: NA; j_call: TRBJ2-3; cdr3_nt: TGTGCCAGTAGTGGTAGCGGGACTAGCACAGATACGCAGTATTTT; cdr3_aa: CASSGSGTSTDTQYF